The 29 T cell receptor beta chains given below trace back to one sample, sequenced in a study of blood T cell repertoires in COVID-19. Sequenced by immunoSEQ multiplex PCR; TCRdb stores in-frame clones only, minus some. The table includes 400,000 to 450,000 clones, about 90% detected once. Material: peripheral blood. The receptors here all came from a man in his late teens or twenties with COVID-19, enrolled during active disease.

This clone was picked up one time. The genes are TRBV2 and TRBJ2-5; 14 positions agree with TRBD2. J gave up 5 bases and V 6 bases, and 11 bases lay outside the gene matches. The length of the CDR3 is 17 residues. The germline CDR1 and CDR2 sequences are SNHLY and FYNNEI. CDR3 DNA: TGTGCCAGCAGAGCTCAGACTAGCGGGAGGGCCGGGGAGACCCAGTACTTC. Its translation is CASRAQTSGRAGETQYF.

There are a few counts of this clone. J is TRBJ1-2 and V is TRBV6-4; D remains unclear. CDR1 and CDR2 (germline): MRHNA, SNTAGT. CDR3 length equals 13 residues. V gave up 3 bases and J gave up 0 bases, with 5 bases separating them. The CDR3 here is CASSEDTNYGYTF. The CDR3 region has the DNA TGTGCCAGCAGTGAAGACACTAACTATGGCTACACCTTC.

This rearrangement joins TRBV11-3 to TRBJ2-7; a possible D gene is TRBD1 (6 bases). V was cut by 3 bases and J by 0 bases, with 15 bases left in between. Looked up from germline, CDR1 is SGHNT and CDR2 is YENEEA. The CDR3 loop spans 16 amino acids. This CDR3 is CASSLADRMSSYEQYF. In DNA form, the CDR3 reads TGTGCCAGCAGCTTGGCCGACAGGATGAGCTCCTACGAGCAGTACTTC.

The DNA of the CDR3 is TGCGCCAGCAGCTTGAGGTCCGGCGGGAATGAAAAACTGTTTTTT. Encoded protein: CASSLRSGGNEKLFF. The V call is TRBV5-1, the J call TRBJ1-4; no clear D gene. This CDR3 contains 15 residues. The germline V and J ends were trimmed by 1 base and 5 bases, with 12 bases remaining between them. Germline V CDR1 and CDR2: SGHRS, YFSETQ.

This chain links TRBV18 with TRBJ2-1; 11 bases are shared with TRBD2. Germline CDR1 and CDR2: KGHSH and LQKENI. V was pared by 1 base and J by 0 bases, with 2 bases of the junction left unmatched. This CDR3 comprises 17 residues. CDR3 region: CASSPQLAGVSYNEQFF. CDR3 nucleotides: TGTGCCAGCTCACCACAACTAGCGGGGGTCTCCTACAATGAGCAGTTCTTC. The whole variable domain, filled in from reference TRBV18 and TRBJ2-1, reads NAGVMQNPRHLVRRRGQEARLRCSPMKGHSHVYWYRQLPEEGLKFMVYLQKENIIDESGMPKERFSAEFPKEGPSILRIQQVVRGDSAAYFCASSPQLAGVSYNEQFFGPGTRLTVL.

This clone occurred once. J is TRBJ2-2 and V is TRBV9, with a tentative D call TRBD1 (5 bases). The CDR3 runs 14 residues. V lost 2 bases to trimming and J lost 5 bases, with 10 bases between them. The germline V gene has CDR1 SGDLS and CDR2 YYNGEE. Written as DNA, the CDR3 is TGTGCCAGCAGCGTTAGACAGACGACCGGGGAGCTGTTTTTT. Translation gives CASSVRQTTGELFF.

The chain uses TRBV7-2 and TRBJ2-1; 7 bases line up with TRBD1. CDR1 is SGHTA, CDR2 FQGNSA, per germline. The trim removed 5 bases at V and 3 bases at J, leaving 1 base unmatched. This CDR3 is built from 13 residues. In DNA, the CDR3 is TGTGCCAGCAGCCGACAGGGCTACAATGAGCAGTTCTTC. Residues: CASSRQGYNEQFF.

This clone showed up just once. The rearrangement links TRBV14 to TRBJ1-2, with a tentative D call TRBD1 (5 bases). The CDR3 is 15 amino acids. CDR1 and CDR2 (germline): SGHDN, FVKESK. Trimming removed 4 bases at V and 4 bases at J, with 16 bases between. The chain's CDR3 is CASSPTLTGPYGYTF. CDR3 sequence (DNA): TGTGCCAGCAGCCCTACCCTAACAGGCCCCTATGGCTACACCTTC.

This chain connects TRBV9 to TRBJ1-1; D is undetermined. Trimming left V 0 bases short and J 2 bases short, with 8 bases between. This CDR3 spans 14 amino acids. Germline CDR1 is SGDLS and CDR2 is YYNGEE. In DNA, the CDR3 is TGTGCCAGCAGCGTAGGTCAGTACAACACTGAAGCTTTCTTT. The encoded protein is CASSVGQYNTEAFF. The full variable domain, rest sourced from reference TRBV9 and TRBJ1-1, is DSGVTQTPKHLITATGQRVTLRCSPRSGDLSVYWYQQSLDQGLQFLIQYYNGEERAKGNILERFSAQQFPDLHSELNLSSLELGDSALYFCASSVGQYNTEAFFGQGTRLTVV.

V is TRBV19 and J is TRBJ2-6, with D tentatively TRBD1 (5 bases). This CDR3 has 15 amino acids. V was trimmed by 2 bases and J by 2 bases, leaving 7 bases between them. CDR1 and CDR2 (germline): LNHDA, SQIVND (reference sequence). CDR3 protein: CASSIQGTGANVLTF. DNA of the CDR3: TGTGCCAGTAGTATACAGGGTACTGGGGCCAACGTCCTGACTTTC.

This clone was detected a few times. The chain carries TRBV4-1 and TRBJ1-3; TRBD1 aligns across 8 bases. The CDR3 consists of 16 residues. V lost 1 base to trimming and J lost 4 bases; unmatched junction nucleotides: 6. Germline V gene lookup returns CDR1 MGHRA and CDR2 YSYEKL. CDR3 sequence (DNA): TGCGCCAGCAGCCAAGGGGGTTGGACAGGGGGAAACACCATATATTTT. Residues: CASSQGGWTGGNTIYF.

The chain links TRBV19 to TRBJ2-2; weak D call: TRBD2 (6 bases). This CDR3 spans 13 amino acids. Germline CDR1 and CDR2: LNHDA and SQIVND (reference sequence). V was clipped by 11 bases and J by 3 bases, with 13 bases between them. The CDR3 DNA reads as TGTGCCGGCCGGGACTTCTACACCGGGGAGCTGTTTTTT. Translated: CAGRDFYTGELFF.

The chain links TRBV3-1 (or the pseudogene TRBV3-2) to TRBJ1-5; D is unclear. The CDR3 spans 13 residues. Trimming stripped 5 bases from V and 3 bases from J, with 8 bases between. Germline values: CDR1 LGHDT, CDR2 YNNKEL (reference sequence). CDR3 protein: CASSTTTNQPQHF. CDR3 nucleotide sequence: TGTGCCAGCAGCACCACAACCAATCAGCCCCAGCATTTT.

The V and J genes are TRBV27 and TRBJ2-2; weak D call: TRBD2 (6 bases). The CDR3 covers 17 residues. Per germline, CDR1 MNHEY and CDR2 SMNVEV (reference sequence). V gave up 1 base and J gave up 4 bases, with 16 bases separating them. CDR3 protein: CASSLLEKGLGTGELFF. The CDR3 bases are TGTGCCAGCAGTTTATTGGAGAAGGGACTTGGCACCGGGGAGCTGTTTTTT.

This rearrangement joins TRBV5-1 to TRBJ2-1; 7 nucleotides line up with TRBD1. The V gene's germline CDR1 is SGHRS and CDR2 YFSETQ. The CDR3 loop spans 15 amino acids. V gave up 7 bases and J gave up 8 bases; unmatched junction bases: 15. As DNA, the CDR3 is TGCGCCAGCCGTCTACTCGGGACAGCCCTCGATGAGCAGTTCTTC. Its translation is CASRLLGTALDEQFF.

The gene calls are TRBV27 and TRBJ2-7; 7 bases agree with TRBD2. Losses at the gene ends were 5 bases for V and 6 bases for J; bases not matched to a gene: 10. In germline, CDR1 is MNHEY, CDR2 SMNVEV (reference sequence). The length of the CDR3 is 14 residues. The CDR3 loop reads CASSLVGGEGEQYF. The CDR3 bases are TGTGCCAGCAGTCTAGTTGGGGGGGAGGGCGAGCAGTACTTC.

This chain joins TRBV23-1 and TRBJ1-5, with D possibly TRBD1 on 5 matching bases. TRBV23-1 counts as an open reading frame of uncertain function. This CDR3 spans 15 amino acids. V was pared by 2 bases and J by 0 bases, with 8 bases between. Here the CDR3 DNA reads TGCGCCAGCAGTCAAACAGGTTATAGCAATCAGCCCCAGCATTTT. It specifies CASSQTGYSNQPQHF.

The table lists this clone with a count of one. The J gene is TRBJ2-4, the V gene TRBV3-1 (or the pseudogene TRBV3-2); no definite D call. V was pared by 1 base and J by 5 bases, with 9 bases between. The CDR3 length is 14 residues. Germline lookup yields CDR1 LGHDT and CDR2 YNNKEL (reference sequence). The CDR3 loop is CASSQVAFENIQYF. The DNA for the CDR3 is TGTGCCAGCAGCCAAGTGGCCTTCGAAAACATTCAGTACTTC.

The chain is built from TRBV28 and TRBJ2-7; a weak D match, TRBD1 (5 bases). The CDR3 covers 15 residues. The germline V gene has CDR1 MDHEN and CDR2 SYDVKM. V was pared by 7 bases and J by 7 bases, with 23 bases between. The CDR3 region has the DNA TGTGCCAGCACCGCCAGGTGGGGCCCTATGAGAGAGCAGTACTTC. This gives the protein CASTARWGPMREQYF.

The chain combines TRBV19 with TRBJ2-3; 8 bases are a match to TRBD2. The trim removed 5 bases at V and 4 bases at J, leaving 14 bases unmatched. The V gene's germline CDR1 is LNHDA and CDR2 SQIVND (reference sequence). The CDR3 loop spans 17 amino acids. The CDR3 DNA is TGTGCCAGTAGTCATTCCGGGACTAGGCATAAGGCAGATACGCAGTATTTT. It yields the protein CASSHSGTRHKADTQYF. The whole variable domain, remainder taken from reference TRBV19 and TRBJ2-3, is DGGITQSPKYLFRKEGQNVTLSCEQNLNHDAMYWYRQDPGQGLRLIYYSQIVNDFQKGDIAEGYSVSREKKESFPLTVTSAQKNPTAFYLCASSHSGTRHKADTQYFGPGTRLTVL.

The count of this clone is one. This chain uses TRBV18 with TRBJ1-3, with D possibly TRBD1 on 6 matching bases. The CDR3 length is 16 residues. Germline V gives CDR1 KGHSH, CDR2 LQKENI. V lost 2 bases and J 4 bases, leaving 15 bases between the germline ends. The CDR3, as DNA: TGTGCCAGCTCACCATCTTTAACAGGGCGGGGAAACACCATATATTTT. Amino acids: CASSPSLTGRGNTIYF.

The chain has TRBV7-9 and TRBJ2-1; 10 bases fit TRBD1. The CDR3 is 16 amino acids. Unmatched junction bases numbered 9, after V lost 5 bases and J lost 5 bases. Germline CDR1 is SEHNR and CDR2 is FQNEAQ (reference sequence). The CDR3 bases are TGTGCCAGCAGCCTGTCTGGGACAGGGGCCGACAATGAGCAGTTCTTC. It is translated as CASSLSGTGADNEQFF.

V is TRBV15 and J is TRBJ2-1; 11 nucleotides agree with TRBD2. Per the germline V gene, CDR1 is LNHNV and CDR2 is YYDKDF (reference sequence). Germline trimming cut 1 base from V and 0 bases from J; bases unmatched to any gene: 5. There are 18 residues in the CDR3. This chain's CDR3 is CATSRGPSGGFSYNEQFF. In nucleotides, the CDR3 is TGTGCCACCAGCAGAGGCCCTAGCGGGGGGTTCTCCTACAATGAGCAGTTCTTC.

This chain joins TRBV2 and TRBJ2-7, with D possibly matching TRBD1 (5 bases). CDR1 and CDR2 (germline): SNHLY, FYNNEI. The germline V and J ends were trimmed by 7 bases and 5 bases, with 9 bases remaining between them. CDR3 length equals 11 residues. CDR3 bases: TGTGCCAGCACACAGGTGAACGAGCAGTACTTC. It is translated as CASTQVNEQYF.

The CDR3 DNA is TGTGCCAGTAGTTGGAGGGGAAATTCACCCCTCCACTTT. As protein: CASSWRGNSPLHF. The chain couples TRBV19 to TRBJ1-6, with D possibly matching TRBD1 (5 bases). The V and J ends lost 5 bases and 7 bases respectively, with 9 bases between them. The germline V gene has CDR1 LNHDA and CDR2 SQIVND (reference sequence). This CDR3 contains 13 residues.

Concerning this clone itself: The sample carries other DNA sequences with the same CDR3. The chain joins TRBV27 to TRBJ2-7, with 8 bases fitting TRBD2. The V segment lost 6 bases and the J segment 0 bases; nucleotides outside the gene matches: 7. The germline gives CDR1 MNHEY, CDR2 SMNVEV (reference sequence). CDR3 size: 15 residues. For the CDR3, the DNA is TGTGCCAGCAGCCCCTGGGGGACTAGCTCCTACGAGCAGTACTTC. Translating it yields CASSPWGTSSYEQYF.

This clone appeared a few times. The genes are TRBV7-9 and TRBJ2-2, with D hard to call. The V gene lost 4 bases and the J gene lost 4 bases, with 10 bases spanning the gap. This CDR3 is built from 14 residues. Germline-derived CDR1 and CDR2 are SEHNR and FQNEAQ (reference sequence). The CDR3 DNA reads TGTGCCAGCAGCTCAAACCAGGTCACCGGGGAGCTGTTTTTT. Its translation: CASSSNQVTGELFF.

The V and J genes are TRBV29-1 and TRBJ1-1; D may be TRBD1 (5 bases). V lost 7 bases, J lost 1 base, and 13 bases lay in between. CDR1 and CDR2 (germline): SQVTM, ANQGSEA. The CDR3 contains 13 residues. This chain's CDR3 is CSARVGANTEAFF. The CDR3 region has the DNA TGCAGCGCCCGGGTAGGGGCGAACACTGAAGCTTTCTTT.

The chain recombines TRBV5-1 with TRBJ2-5; maybe TRBD2 (6 bases). Per germline, CDR1 SGHRS and CDR2 YFSETQ. Between the trimmed V and J ends, which lost 4 bases and 4 bases, there was a span of 14 bases. There are 14 residues in the CDR3. In DNA form, the CDR3 reads TGCGCCAGCAGCCTGGGGGGAGTTGGAGAGACCCAGTACTTC. It is translated as CASSLGGVGETQYF.